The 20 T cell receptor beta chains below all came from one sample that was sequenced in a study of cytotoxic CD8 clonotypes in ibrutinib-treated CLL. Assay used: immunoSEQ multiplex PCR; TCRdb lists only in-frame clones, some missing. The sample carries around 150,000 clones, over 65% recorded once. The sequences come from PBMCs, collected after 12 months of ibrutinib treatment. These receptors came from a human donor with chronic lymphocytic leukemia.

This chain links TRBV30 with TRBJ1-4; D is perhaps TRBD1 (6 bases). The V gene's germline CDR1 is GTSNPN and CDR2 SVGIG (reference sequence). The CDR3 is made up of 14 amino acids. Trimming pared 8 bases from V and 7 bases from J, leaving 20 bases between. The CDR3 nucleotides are TGTGCCGAGAAAAAGCCGGGGGCAGGTGAAAAACTGTTTTTT. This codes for CAEKKPGAGEKLFF.

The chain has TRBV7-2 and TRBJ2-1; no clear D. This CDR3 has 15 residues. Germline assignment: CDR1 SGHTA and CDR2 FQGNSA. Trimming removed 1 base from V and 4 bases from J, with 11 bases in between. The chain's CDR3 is CASSLGGQAYNEQFF. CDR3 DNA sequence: TGTGCCAGCAGCTTAGGTGGGCAGGCATACAATGAGCAGTTCTTC. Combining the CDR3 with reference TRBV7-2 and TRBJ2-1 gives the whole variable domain GAGVSQSPSNKVTEKGKDVELRCDPISGHTALYWYRQSLGQGLEFLIYFQGNSAPDKSGLPSDRFSAERTGGSVSTLTIQRTQQEDSAVYLCASSLGGQAYNEQFFGPGTRLTVL.

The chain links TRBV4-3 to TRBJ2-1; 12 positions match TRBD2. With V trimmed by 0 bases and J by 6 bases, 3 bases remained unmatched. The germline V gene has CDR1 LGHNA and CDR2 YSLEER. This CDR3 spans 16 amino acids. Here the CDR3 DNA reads TGCGCCAGCAGCCAAGATACTAGCGGGAGGTTCAATGAGCAGTTCTTC. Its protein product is CASSQDTSGRFNEQFF.

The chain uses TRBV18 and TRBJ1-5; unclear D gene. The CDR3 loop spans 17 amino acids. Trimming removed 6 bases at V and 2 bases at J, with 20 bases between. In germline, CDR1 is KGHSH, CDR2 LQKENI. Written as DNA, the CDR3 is TGTGCCAGCTCCCTTGAAGTCGGAACAGTGGGCAATCAGCCCCAGCATTTT. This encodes CASSLEVGTVGNQPQHF.

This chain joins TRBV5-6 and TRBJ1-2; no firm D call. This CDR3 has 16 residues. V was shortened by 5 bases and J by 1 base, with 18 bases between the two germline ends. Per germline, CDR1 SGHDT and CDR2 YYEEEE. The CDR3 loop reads CASRQTRETRNYGYTF. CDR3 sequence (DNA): TGTGCCAGCAGGCAGACCCGGGAGACCCGTAACTATGGCTACACCTTC. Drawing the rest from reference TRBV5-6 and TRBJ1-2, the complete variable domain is DAGVTQSPTHLIKTRGQQVTLRCSPKSGHDTVSWYQQALGQGPQFIFQYYEEEERQRGNFPDRFSGHQFPNYSSELNVNALLLGDSALYLCASRQTRETRNYGYTFGSGTRLTVV.

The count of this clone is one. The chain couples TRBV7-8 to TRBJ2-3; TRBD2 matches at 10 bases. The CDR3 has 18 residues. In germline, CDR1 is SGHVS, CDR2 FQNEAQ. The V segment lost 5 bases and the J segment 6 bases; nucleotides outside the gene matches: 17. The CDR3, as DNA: TGTGCCAGCAGCCTGATTCTAGCGGGGGCCTCATTAAGGGATACGCAGTATTTT. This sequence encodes CASSLILAGASLRDTQYF.

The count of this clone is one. The CDR3 here is CASSLVASGGYNEQFF. The CDR3 DNA is TGCGCCAGCAGCTTGGTGGCTAGCGGGGGCTACAATGAGCAGTTCTTC. The chain is built from TRBV5-1 and TRBJ2-1, with 10 nucleotides matching TRBD2. V gave up 0 bases and J gave up 3 bases; unmatched junction bases: 3. CDR1 SGHRS and CDR2 YFSETQ come from the germline V gene. The CDR3 extends over 16 amino acids.

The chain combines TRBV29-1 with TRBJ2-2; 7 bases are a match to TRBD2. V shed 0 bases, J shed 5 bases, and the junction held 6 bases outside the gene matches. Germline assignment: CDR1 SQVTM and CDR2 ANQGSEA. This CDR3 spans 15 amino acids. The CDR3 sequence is CSVEEPSRETGELFF. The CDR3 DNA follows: TGCAGCGTTGAAGAACCTTCGCGGGAGACCGGGGAGCTGTTTTTT.

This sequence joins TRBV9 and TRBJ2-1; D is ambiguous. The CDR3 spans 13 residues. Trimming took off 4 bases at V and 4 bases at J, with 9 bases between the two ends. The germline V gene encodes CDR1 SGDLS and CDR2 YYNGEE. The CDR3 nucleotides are TGTGCCAGCAGCTTAAGTCAGTACAATGAGCAGTTCTTC. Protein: CASSLSQYNEQFF.

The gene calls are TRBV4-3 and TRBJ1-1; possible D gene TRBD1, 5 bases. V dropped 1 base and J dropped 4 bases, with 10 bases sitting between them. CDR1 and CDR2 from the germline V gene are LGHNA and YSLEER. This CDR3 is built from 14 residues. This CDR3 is CASSQGYQGTEAFF. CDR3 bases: TGCGCCAGCAGCCAAGGCTACCAGGGCACTGAAGCTTTCTTT.

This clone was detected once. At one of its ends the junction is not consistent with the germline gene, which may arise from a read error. The CDR3 protein is CASSGRRLRSPLHF. As DNA, the CDR3 is TGTGCCAGCAGCGGACGGCGACTTAGATCACCCCTCCACTTT. The chain has TRBV5-1 and TRBJ1-6, with D hard to call. The CDR3 runs to 14 residues. The V gene's germline CDR1 is SGHRS and CDR2 YFSETQ.

The CDR3 loop reads CASSPSQGLLSYTF. Written as DNA, the CDR3 is TGTGCCAGCTCACCATCACAGGGTCTGCTGAGCTACACCTTC. V gene TRBV18 combines with J gene TRBJ1-2; D possibly corresponds to TRBD1 (6 bases). Per germline, CDR1 KGHSH and CDR2 LQKENI. The CDR3 has 14 amino acids. Trimming took 2 bases from V and 9 from J, leaving 16 bases between them.

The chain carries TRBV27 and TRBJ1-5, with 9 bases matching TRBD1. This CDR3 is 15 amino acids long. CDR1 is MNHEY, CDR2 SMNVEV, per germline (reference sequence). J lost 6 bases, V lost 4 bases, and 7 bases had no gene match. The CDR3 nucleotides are TGTGCCAGCAGTTCAGAGACAGGGGGTTCTCAGCCCCAGCATTTT. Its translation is CASSSETGGSQPQHF.

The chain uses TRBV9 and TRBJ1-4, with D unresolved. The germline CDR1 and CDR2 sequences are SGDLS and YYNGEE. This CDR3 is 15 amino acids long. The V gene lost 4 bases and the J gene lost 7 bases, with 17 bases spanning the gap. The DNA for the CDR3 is TGTGCCAGCAGCCCAAACGGTATCACGGGTGAAAAACTGTTTTTT. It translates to CASSPNGITGEKLFF.

CDR3 residues: CASSFYGATNEKLFF. CDR3 nucleotide sequence: TGTGCCAGCAGTTTCTACGGTGCAACTAATGAAAAACTGTTTTTT. The chain recombines TRBV28 with TRBJ1-4; D unresolved. The V end was cut by 3 bases, the J end by 0 bases, with 8 bases between. Germline loops: CDR1 MDHEN, CDR2 SYDVKM. The CDR3 is 15 residues long.

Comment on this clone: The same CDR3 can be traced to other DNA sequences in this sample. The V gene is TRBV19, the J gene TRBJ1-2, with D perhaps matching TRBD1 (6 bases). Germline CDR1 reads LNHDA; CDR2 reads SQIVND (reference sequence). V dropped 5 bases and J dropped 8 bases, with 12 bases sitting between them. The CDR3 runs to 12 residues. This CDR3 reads CASSRQGNGYTF. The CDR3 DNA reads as TGTGCCAGTAGTCGGCAGGGGAACGGCTACACCTTC.

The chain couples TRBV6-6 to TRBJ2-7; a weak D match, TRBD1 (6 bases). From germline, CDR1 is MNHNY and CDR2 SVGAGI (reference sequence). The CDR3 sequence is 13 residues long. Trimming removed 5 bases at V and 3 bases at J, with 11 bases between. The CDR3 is CASSRTDRYEQYF. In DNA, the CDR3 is TGTGCCAGCAGTAGGACAGACCGCTACGAGCAGTACTTC.

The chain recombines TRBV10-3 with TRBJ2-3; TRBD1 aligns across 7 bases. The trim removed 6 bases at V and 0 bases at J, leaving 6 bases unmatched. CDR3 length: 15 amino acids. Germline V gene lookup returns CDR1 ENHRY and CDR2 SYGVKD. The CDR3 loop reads CAIRVSGGSTDTQYF. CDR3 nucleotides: TGTGCCATCAGAGTATCAGGGGGTAGCACAGATACGCAGTATTTT.

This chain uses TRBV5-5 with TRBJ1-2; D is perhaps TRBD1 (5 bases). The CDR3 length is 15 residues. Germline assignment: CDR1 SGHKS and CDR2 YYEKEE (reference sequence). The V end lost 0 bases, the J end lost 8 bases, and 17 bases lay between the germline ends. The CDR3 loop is CASSLEGHLGRGYTF. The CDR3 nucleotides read TGTGCCAGCAGCTTGGAGGGGCACCTCGGACGGGGCTACACCTTC.

CDR3 DNA: TGTGCCAGCAGTTTCGGGCACAACTATGGCTACACCTTC. Protein product: CASSFGHNYGYTF. The chain recombines TRBV28 with TRBJ1-2; D call uncertain. Germline lookup yields CDR1 MDHEN and CDR2 SYDVKM. The CDR3 is 13 residues long. Trimming took off 3 bases at V and 2 bases at J, with 7 bases between the two ends.